This TCR beta chain was captured by sequencing in a study of T-cell reconstitution after alpha-beta-depleted transplantation in children (dated by TCRdb to 2016 to 2018). Regarding the study in general: Using TCR repertoire profiling, the study quantitatively followed how T-cell immune reconstitution unfolded in children after TCRalphabeta/CD19-depleted allogeneic hematopoietic cell transplantation. On the study overall, not on this receptor specifically: The apparently early recovery of alphabetaT-cell counts about two months after transplant reportedly depended on only several hundred rapidly expanded clones that came from non-depleted graft cells. In some patients, high TCRbeta diversity at day 60 was attributed to recipient T cells and intrathymic progenitors that had survived conditioning. Over the following months the frequencies of hyperexpanded clones went down, and after one year T-cell counts and TCRbeta diversity were mostly credited to newly produced T cells.

The CDR3 measures 15 amino acids from cysteine to phenylalanine. Of the read, only the CDR3 DNA is kept; its 45 bases are in frame from base 1. The germline V gene (reference sequence) yields SEHNR for CDR1 and FQNEAQ for CDR2. Trimming removed 5 bases from V and 0 bases from J, leaving 14 bases between the germline ends. This clonotype was seen a handful of times. No antigen is known for it. There are no base qualities to consult, and no much larger clone falls within one base. The library was made by PCR. The run used an Illumina HiSeq 2500. TCR libraries were prepared with molecular barcoding, using unique molecular identifiers to normalize TCRbeta repertoire quantification. TCRdb cleaned the public reads at Q25 with fastp, built clones with MiXCR and kept in-frame beta chains. Rows with a matching CDR3 protein are joined into one entry that keeps the most common DNA and genes. For this sample the table gives around 370,000 distinct CDR3 sequences, of which around 15% were detected only once. The ten top clones hold 35% to 50% of the sample.

The sample's treatment or condition label, in plain terms: allogeneic hematopoietic cell transplantation with graft depleted of TCRalphabeta T cells and CD19 B cells. The transplant recipients were children given TCRalphabeta/CD19-depleted allogeneic hematopoietic cell grafts. This receptor was identified in a male patient aged 2-9 years who had a stem cell transplant for acute lymphoblastic leukemia, so the T cells may come from the graft donor. The chain was built from TRBV7-9 and TRBJ2-7; perhaps TRBD2 is the D gene, with 5 bases matching. The specimen was PBMCs, mostly from graft donor cells, collected 360 days after TCRalphabeta/CD19-depleted stem cell transplant. The bases read TGTGCCAGCAGCAACGTGCTTAGCGCCTCCTACGAGCAGTACTTC. Its translation is CASSNVLSASYEQYF.